The clone carrying this T cell receptor (beta chain) has more than one count but fewer than ten. As yet, its antigen is unknown. Unique-molecular-identifier-tagged TCR beta cDNA libraries were used. MiXCR was run by TCRdb on the PCR reads, yielding one entry per CDR3 protein. The table records 430,000 or so distinct CDR3 sequences, 30% to 45% of them present only once. V was shortened by 5 bases and J by 5 bases, with 18 bases between the two germline ends. Germline V lookup: CDR1 SGHTA, CDR2 FQGNSA. The CDR3 length is 16 residues. The data were taken from a study of post-analysis software for immune sequencing data. General study results and limits: Controls had lower frequencies than patients of about 5 TRBV segments, which included TRBV5-6, TRBV5-1 and TRBV20-1.

This chain links TRBV7-2 with TRBJ2-2; the D gene is possibly TRBD2 (6 bases). Sequencing was performed on blood. The receptor was derived from a girl aged 2-10 years with multiple sclerosis. CDR3 bases: TGTGCCAGCAGCCCGGCCCGGGACTTGTTAACCGGGGAGCTGTTTTTT. It encodes CASSPARDLLTGELFF. Together with reference TRBV7-2 and TRBJ2-2, the CDR3 gives the full variable domain: GAGVSQSPSNKVTEKGKDVELRCDPISGHTALYWYRQSLGQGLEFLIYFQGNSAPDKSGLPSDRFSAERTGGSVSTLTIQRTQQEDSAVYLCASSPARDLLTGELFFGEGSRLTVL.